The 2 T cell receptor beta chains given below trace back to one sample, sequenced in a study of CD8 T cells in ankylosing spondylitis. TCRdb reprocessed the 5' RACE reads with MiXCR, giving one entry per CDR3 protein. The top ten hold roughly 15% of the sample, which has about 160,000 distinct CDR3 sequences, 40% to 50% seen once. The specimen was synovial fluid, either unsorted or a sorted T cell fraction (not recorded which). All receptors come from a male donor with ankylosing spondylitis.

The chain recombines TRBV5-1 with TRBJ1-3; D might be TRBD1 (5 bases). The V end lost 4 bases, the J end lost 0 bases, and 17 bases lay between the germline ends. The CDR3 contains 17 residues. Germline CDR1 reads SGHRS; CDR2 reads YFSETQ. The CDR3 DNA sequence: TGCGCCAGCAGCGCTCGTGGGACCCCAACCTCTGGAAACACCATATATTTT. It codes for CASSARGTPTSGNTIYF.

The chain combines TRBV5-1 with TRBJ1-2; 7 bases map to TRBD1. Trimming cost V 3 bases and J 5 bases; bases outside gene matches: 10. Germline CDR1 reads SGHRS; CDR2 reads YFSETQ. This CDR3 comprises 15 residues. The chain's CDR3 is CASSYYRQGWYGYTF. Written as DNA, the CDR3 is TGCGCCAGCAGCTATTACCGACAGGGATGGTATGGCTACACCTTC.